The 7 T cell receptor beta chains below were found in one sample sequenced in a study of cytomegalovirus exposure and HLA in healthy donors. The primer mix had 60 Vbeta and 13 Jbeta primers. Assay used: immunoSEQ multiplex PCR; TCRdb lists only in-frame clones, some missing. The sample holds about 54,000 clones. Sequencing input: PBMCs. The receptors derive from a woman aged 40-49 years in good health and CMV-seronegative.

This sequence joins TRBV5-6 and TRBJ2-7; the match to TRBD2 covers 8 bases. CDR3 size: 14 residues. CDR1 and CDR2 (germline): SGHDT, YYEEEE. V was pared by 9 bases and J by 0 bases, with 8 bases of the junction left unmatched. This chain's CDR3 is CATSPAGVSYEQYF. CDR3 coding DNA: TGTGCCACCAGTCCAGCGGGAGTCTCCTACGAGCAGTACTTC.

The chain joins TRBV30 to TRBJ1-1; the D gene is possibly TRBD1 (5 bases). Trimming took 1 base from V and 6 from J, leaving 15 bases between them. The CDR3 length is 14 residues. Germline CDR1 GTSNPN, CDR2 SVGIG (reference sequence). CDR3 sequence (DNA): TGTGCCTGGAGTGCAGGGTTAACGGCGTCTGAAGCTTTCTTT. This codes for CAWSAGLTASEAFF.

The rearrangement uses TRBV7-2 and TRBJ2-2; D perhaps matches TRBD2 (5 bases). Trimming shortened V by 4 bases and J by 5 bases, and 14 bases separated the two germline ends. This CDR3 contains 15 residues. Per germline, CDR1 SGHTA and CDR2 FQGNSA. The CDR3 reads CASSSSGVWTGELFF. DNA of the CDR3: TGTGCCAGCAGCTCGAGCGGCGTTTGGACCGGGGAGCTGTTTTTT.

This sequence joins TRBV4-3 and TRBJ1-2; tentatively, D is TRBD1 (5 bases). Germline V gene data show CDR1 as LGHNA and CDR2 as YSLEER. The length of the CDR3 is 20 residues. Between the trimmed V and J ends, which lost 4 bases and 0 bases, there was a span of 27 bases. The CDR3 nucleotides read TGCGCCAGCAGCCTCAGGACCCGACTTACCTCCGGGGGAACTAACTATGGCTACACCTTC. It codes for CASSLRTRLTSGGTNYGYTF.

In DNA form, the CDR3 reads TGTGCCAGCACCGACAGTAACTATGGCTACACCTTC. Translating gives CASTDSNYGYTF. The chain uses TRBV6-6 and TRBJ1-2; tentatively, D is TRBD1 (5 bases). Per germline, CDR1 MNHNY and CDR2 SVGAGI (reference sequence). The CDR3 length is 12 residues. V dropped 7 bases and J dropped 1 base, with 7 bases sitting between them.

V and J are TRBV18 and TRBJ1-4; 7 bases match TRBD1. The CDR3 spans 13 residues. Germline CDR1 reads KGHSH; CDR2 reads LQKENI. J lost 7 bases, V lost 5 bases, and 4 bases had no gene match. CDR3 sequence reads: CASSSTGFEKLFF. The CDR3 coding sequence is TGTGCCAGCTCATCGACAGGGTTTGAAAAACTGTTTTTT.

The rearrangement links TRBV5-1 to TRBJ1-1; 7 positions match TRBD1. CDR3 length: 13 residues. Germline values: CDR1 SGHRS, CDR2 YFSETQ. With V trimmed by 5 bases and J by 4 bases, 5 bases remained unmatched. The CDR3 spells CASRYTGVTEAFF. DNA of the CDR3: TGCGCCAGCAGGTATACAGGGGTCACTGAAGCTTTCTTT. Filled out from reference TRBV5-1 and TRBJ1-1, the complete variable domain reads KAGVTQTPRYLIKTRGQQVTLSCSPISGHRSVSWYQQTPGQGLQFLFEYFSETQRNKGNFPGRFSGRQFSNSRSEMNVSTLELGDSALYLCASRYTGVTEAFFGQGTRLTVV.